This T cell receptor beta chain was found in a study of Ad26.COV2.S vaccination and SARS-CoV-2 variants. The treatment here: some 20 received Ad26.COV2.S at low or high dose, single or two shots; about 5 received placebo; per-sample allocation not given. Samples came from day 63 after the first vaccine or placebo injection. Produced via immunoSEQ multiplex PCR; TCRdb's table is partial and in-frame only. The table includes nearly 400,000 clones, over 75% detected once. CDR3 length: 15 residues. V gave up 3 bases and J gave up 5 bases; unmatched junction bases: 0. The germline CDR1 and CDR2 sequences are KGHSH and LQKENI.

This chain joins TRBV18 and TRBJ2-3; 15 bases line up with TRBD2. This receptor was identified in a person between 18 and 65 years old who received the Ad26.COV2.S COVID-19 vaccine or a placebo. The input for sequencing was peripheral blood, taken in a trial of Ad26.COV2.S vaccine versus placebo. The CDR3 loop reads CASSPGLAGGDTQYF. As DNA, the CDR3 is TGTGCCAGCTCACCGGGACTAGCGGGAGGAGATACGCAGTATTTT.